Below, 9 T cell receptor beta chains from the same sample are listed, as sequenced in a study of tumor and adjacent non-tumor tissue in lung cancer. RNA was extracted from bulk tissue without any cell sorting. This non-tumor lung sample came from over 3 cm beyond the tumor edge. Three rounds of nested PCR, following a modified ARM-PCR protocol, produced the TCRbeta library. TCRdb re-called the multiplex PCR reads with MiXCR, one entry per CDR3 protein. The data show roughly 69,000 distinct CDR3 sequences, approximately 73% seen once. Sequenced sample: distant non-tumor lung tissue. Receptor source: a man aged 55 to 70 with non-small cell lung cancer.

Concerning this clonotype: It may be a read error: a sequence one base away is much more abundant. The chain links TRBV28 to TRBJ2-3; 7 bases are shared with TRBD2. This CDR3 comprises 15 residues. Germline V CDR1 and CDR2: MDHEN, SYDVKM. With V trimmed by 6 bases and J by 5 bases, 11 bases remained unmatched. CDR3 sequence (DNA): TGTGCCAGCAGGGGACTAACGGGAGCGAGAGATACGCAGTATTTT. Protein product: CASRGLTGARDTQYF.

The rearrangement links TRBV11-1 to TRBJ2-2; no clear D. Germline V gene lookup returns CDR1 SGHAT and CDR2 FQDESV (reference sequence). The CDR3 consists of 14 residues. Trimming took off 4 bases at V and 9 bases at J, with 15 bases between the two ends. The CDR3 bases are TGTGCCAGCAGCTATACTAATGGCATTTGGGAGCTGTTTTTT. Protein product: CASSYTNGIWELFF.

A word on this clonotype: A read error is likely, as this CDR3 ends without the conserved phenylalanine or tryptophan. The V call is TRBV7-8, the J call TRBJ2-1, with D perhaps TRBD2 (6 bases). V was cut by 1 base and J by 0 bases, with 7 bases left in between. Germline V CDR1 and CDR2: SGHVS, FQNEAQ. This CDR3 region has 15 residues. CDR3 nucleotides: TGTGCCAGCAGCTTAGGCGGGAACTCCTACAATGAGCAGTTCATC. The encoded protein is CASSLGGNSYNEQFI.

About this clonotype: The junction does not match germline at one end; this may be a read error. The rearrangement uses TRBV4-3 and TRBJ2-7, with a weak D call TRBD1 (5 bases). The CDR3 loop spans 15 amino acids. Germline V lookup: CDR1 LGHNA, CDR2 YSLEER. In DNA form, the CDR3 reads TGCGCCAGCAGCCAAGATTCAAGGGGATCCTACGGGCAGTACTTC. It is translated as CASSQDSRGSYGQYF.

The rearrangement uses TRBV5-1 and TRBJ2-5; D may be TRBD1 (6 bases). CDR3 length equals 16 residues. Germline V gene lookup returns CDR1 SGHRS and CDR2 YFSETQ. V gave up 0 bases and J gave up 0 bases, with 12 bases separating them. CDR3 loop: CASSLGQAGDQETQYF. The CDR3 nucleotides read TGCGCCAGCAGCTTGGGACAGGCAGGCGACCAAGAGACCCAGTACTTC.

This chain connects TRBV9 to TRBJ2-6, with 12 nucleotides matching TRBD2. Germline V CDR1 and CDR2: SGDLS, YYNGEE. CDR3 size: 19 residues. After removal of 2 bases from V and 4 bases from J, the junction contained 10 bases not matched to a gene. The CDR3 protein is CASSVSGTSGSEGANVLTF. CDR3 DNA: TGTGCCAGCAGCGTCTCCGGGACTAGCGGGTCCGAGGGGGCCAACGTCCTGACTTTC.

The rearrangement joins TRBV29-1 to TRBJ2-3; D not resolved. Germline V CDR1 and CDR2: SQVTM, ANQGSEA. Trimming cost V 0 bases and J 8 bases, with 6 bases left between them. The length of the CDR3 is 11 residues. CDR3 loop: CSVEDGSTQYF. The CDR3 DNA is TGCAGCGTTGAAGACGGTAGTACGCAGTATTTT.

This clonotype was picked up one time. At one end, the junction sequence differs from germline, possibly due to a read error. This sequence joins TRBV5-1 and TRBJ2-7; TRBD2 matches at 9 bases. Germline CDR1 SGHRS, CDR2 YFSETQ. The CDR3 extends over 15 amino acids. This chain's CDR3 is CASIYKTSGTYEQYF. CDR3 bases: TGCGCCAGCATCTACAAGACTAGCGGAACCTATGAGCAGTACTTC. The full variable domain, its missing parts supplied by reference TRBV5-1 and TRBJ2-7, is KAGVTQTPRYLIKTRGQQVTLSCSPISGHRSVSWYQQTPGQGLQFLFEYFSETQRNKGNFPGRFSGRQFSNSRSEMNVSTLELGDSALYLCASIYKTSGTYEQYFGPGTRLTVT.

The genes are TRBV20-1 and TRBJ1-4; D uncertain. V lost 4 bases to trimming and J lost 3 bases, with 9 bases between them. CDR3 size: 13 residues. Per the germline V gene, CDR1 is DFQATT and CDR2 is SNEGSKA (reference sequence). CDR3 in amino acids: CSAKVAPNEKLFF. DNA of the CDR3: TGCAGTGCTAAGGTGGCCCCTAATGAAAAACTGTTTTTT.